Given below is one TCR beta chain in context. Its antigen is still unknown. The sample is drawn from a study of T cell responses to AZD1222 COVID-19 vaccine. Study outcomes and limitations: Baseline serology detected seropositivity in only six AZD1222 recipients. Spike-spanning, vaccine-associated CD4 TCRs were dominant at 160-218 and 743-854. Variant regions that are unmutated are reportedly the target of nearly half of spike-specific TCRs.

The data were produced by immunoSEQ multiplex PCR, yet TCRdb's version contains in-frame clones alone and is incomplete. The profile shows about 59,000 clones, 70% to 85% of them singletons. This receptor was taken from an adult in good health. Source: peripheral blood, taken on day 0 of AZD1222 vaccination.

The CDR3 nucleotides read TGTGCCAGCAGCCTACAGGGGGCGAGGGGCTACACCTTC. Amino acid sequence: CASSLQGARGYTF. The genes are TRBV6-5 and TRBJ1-2; 9 bases agree with TRBD1. Germline V lookup: CDR1 MNHEY, CDR2 SVGAGI. After removal of 6 bases from V and 8 bases from J, the junction contained 7 bases not matched to a gene. The CDR3 extends over 13 amino acids.